The 23 T cell receptor beta chains below were found in one sample sequenced in a study of control samples from healthy donors and cancer patients. Profiled with immunoSEQ multiplex PCR; TCRdb holds only in-frame clones, not every one. The sample comprises roughly 100,000 clones, almost 90% of which are singletons, and approximately 14% rests with the top ten. The sequencing sample was made of blood. The source is a young man in good health.

The V and J genes are TRBV9 and TRBJ2-7; no clear D. V dropped 4 bases and J dropped 9 bases, with 20 bases sitting between them. The CDR3 contains 14 residues. Germline CDR1 SGDLS, CDR2 YYNGEE. Here the CDR3 DNA reads TGTGCCAGCAGCCCCGCAGGCCCACCAACGGGGCAGTACTTC. It is translated as CASSPAGPPTGQYF.

CDR3 nucleotide sequence: TGTGCCAGCTCACCAGCAGGGGTAAGGGGCAATGAGCAGTTCTTC. Translated, it gives CASSPAGVRGNEQFF. The chain links TRBV18 to TRBJ2-1, with D possibly matching TRBD1 (6 bases). Germline loops: CDR1 KGHSH, CDR2 LQKENI. With 2 bases removed from V and 6 bases from J, the gap between germline ends came to 14 bases. The CDR3 consists of 15 residues.

This clone was observed once. The V and J genes are TRBV3-1 (or the pseudogene TRBV3-2) and TRBJ2-1; 10 bases are a match to TRBD2. Germline assignment: CDR1 LGHDT and CDR2 YNNKEL (reference sequence). J was trimmed by 2 bases and V by 5 bases; bases with no gene match: 6. The CDR3 runs 16 residues. The CDR3 nucleotides are TGTGCCAGCAGCGCAGGGACTAGCGTGACCTACAATGAGCAGTTCTTC. Its protein product is CASSAGTSVTYNEQFF.

The sample holds one count of this clone. This chain joins TRBV7-2 and TRBJ1-1, with D tentatively TRBD1 (6 bases). The CDR3 sequence is 14 residues long. The ends were cut back, 3 bases at V and 0 bases at J, with 8 bases in the middle. From germline, CDR1 is SGHTA and CDR2 FQGNSA. The CDR3 nucleotides are TGTGCCAGCAGCTTGACAGGAATGAACACTGAAGCTTTCTTT. Translated, it gives CASSLTGMNTEAFF. Looking up the rest from reference TRBV7-2 and TRBJ1-1 gives the full variable domain: GAGVSQSPSNKVTEKGKDVELRCDPISGHTALYWYRQSLGQGLEFLIYFQGNSAPDKSGLPSDRFSAERTGGSVSTLTIQRTQQEDSAVYLCASSLTGMNTEAFFGQGTRLTVV.

The J gene is TRBJ2-1, the V gene TRBV7-2; 7 bases are a match to TRBD2. The junction had 12 bases not matched to a gene; V was cut back by 4 bases and J by 9 bases. The CDR3 is 15 amino acids. Per the germline V gene, CDR1 is SGHTA and CDR2 is FQGNSA. CDR3: CASSSFGGRVGEQFF. The DNA of the CDR3 is TGTGCCAGCAGCTCATTTGGCGGGAGAGTCGGTGAGCAGTTCTTC.

This chain connects TRBV15 to TRBJ2-7; TRBD1 might be the D (6 bases). This CDR3 region has 14 residues. V gave up 8 bases and J gave up 3 bases, with 17 bases separating them. Germline V gene lookup returns CDR1 LNHNV and CDR2 YYDKDF (reference sequence). CDR3 nucleotides: TGTGCCACCGCCGAGGAAACAGGGAGCTACGAGCAGTACTTC. Residues: CATAEETGSYEQYF.

The chain employs TRBV3-1 (or the pseudogene TRBV3-2) and TRBJ2-1; D is ambiguous. Germline CDR1 is LGHDT and CDR2 is YNNKEL (reference sequence). CDR3 length: 17 residues. V lost 4 bases and J 0 bases, leaving 16 bases between the germline ends. CDR3 in amino acids: CASSLSPTLRSYNEQFF. CDR3 coding DNA: TGTGCCAGCAGCCTTAGCCCAACATTACGCTCCTACAATGAGCAGTTCTTC.

The gene calls are TRBV7-9 and TRBJ2-2, with 11 bases lining up with TRBD2. CDR3 length: 13 amino acids. Germline CDR1 is SEHNR and CDR2 is FQNEAQ (reference sequence). V was pared by 6 bases and J by 9 bases, with 3 bases of the junction left unmatched. CDR3 in amino acids: CASSSSGRWELFF. CDR3 bases: TGTGCCAGCAGTTCTAGCGGGAGGTGGGAGCTGTTTTTT.

The chain has TRBV14 and TRBJ2-7; 12 nucleotides agree with TRBD2. Germline-derived CDR1 and CDR2 are SGHDN and FVKESK. This CDR3 comprises 15 residues. The junction had 3 bases not matched to a gene; V was cut back by 4 bases and J by 2 bases. CDR3 loop: CASSPRLAGAYEQYF. As DNA, the CDR3 is TGTGCCAGCAGCCCCCGACTAGCGGGAGCCTACGAGCAGTACTTC.

The chain has TRBV25-1 and TRBJ2-3; 12 bases line up with TRBD2. Germline values: CDR1 MGHDK, CDR2 SYGVNS. V dropped 5 bases and J dropped 3; count of bases not matched to a gene: 6. The CDR3 length is 16 residues. DNA for the CDR3: TGTGCCAGCAGTTCAGGACTAGCGGGATGGACAGATACGCAGTATTTT. Amino acids: CASSSGLAGWTDTQYF.

This chain connects TRBV27 to TRBJ2-3; D is perhaps TRBD1 (6 bases). Germline V CDR1 and CDR2: MNHEY, SMNVEV (reference sequence). V was pared by 4 bases and J by 4 bases, with 9 bases between. The CDR3 is 13 residues long. Written as DNA, the CDR3 is TGTGCCAGCAGTTCCTACAGGGCAGATACGCAGTATTTT. Its protein is CASSSYRADTQYF.

This CDR3 is CASYPGDPFDYGYTF. The CDR3 bases are TGTGCCAGCTACCCAGGGGACCCCTTCGACTATGGCTACACCTTC. The chain carries TRBV18 and TRBJ1-2; D perhaps matches TRBD1 (6 bases). This CDR3 contains 15 residues. Trimming cost V 7 bases and J 3 bases, with 18 bases left between them. Germline lookup yields CDR1 KGHSH and CDR2 LQKENI. Full variable domain (remainder filled in from reference TRBV18 and TRBJ1-2): NAGVMQNPRHLVRRRGQEARLRCSPMKGHSHVYWYRQLPEEGLKFMVYLQKENIIDESGMPKERFSAEFPKEGPSILRIQQVVRGDSAAYFCASYPGDPFDYGYTFGSGTRLTVV.

In nucleotides, the CDR3 is TGTGCCAGCAGCTTAGGGCAGCACAATGAGCAGTTCTTC. Translated: CASSLGQHNEQFF. The chain combines TRBV7-9 with TRBJ2-1; D is ambiguous. This CDR3 region has 13 residues. Germline lookup yields CDR1 SEHNR and CDR2 FQNEAQ (reference sequence). V lost 1 base and J lost 5, with 6 bases in between.

This chain links TRBV27 with TRBJ2-1; D is unclear. Between the trimmed V and J ends, which lost 4 bases and 2 bases, there was a span of 12 bases. The CDR3 runs 15 residues. Germline CDR1 is MNHEY and CDR2 is SMNVEV (reference sequence). The CDR3 here is CASSSTIPAYNEQFF. CDR3 DNA sequence: TGTGCCAGCAGTTCAACCATTCCAGCCTACAATGAGCAGTTCTTC.

This chain connects TRBV12-3 or TRBV12-4 to TRBJ1-2; 7 positions agree with TRBD1. This CDR3 contains 13 residues. V shed 4 bases and J 4 bases; nucleotides not matched to a gene: 3. The CDR3 region is CASSSTGAYGYTF. The CDR3 DNA reads as TGTGCCAGCAGTTCCACAGGGGCCTATGGCTACACCTTC.

V is TRBV7-3 and J is TRBJ1-1; D not certain. This CDR3 spans 15 amino acids. V was clipped by 6 bases and J by 1 base, with 15 bases between them. CDR1 is SGHTA, CDR2 FQGTGA, per germline. The CDR3 DNA follows: TGTGCCAGCAGTCGAGAGGCGGGAGGGAACACTGAAGCTTTCTTT. Protein: CASSREAGGNTEAFF.

The chain carries TRBV28 and TRBJ1-1, with a possible D match to TRBD1 (5 bases). The ends were cut back, 2 bases at V and 11 bases at J, with 15 bases in the middle. The CDR3 covers 13 residues. Germline lookup yields CDR1 MDHEN and CDR2 SYDVKM. The CDR3 protein is CASSLGGPPGAFF. CDR3 DNA: TGTGCCAGCAGTTTAGGGGGACCCCCCGGGGCTTTCTTT.

CDR3 residues: CASSLTSGRIGTQYF. In nucleotides, the CDR3 is TGTGCCAGCAGTTTAACTAGCGGGAGGATAGGTACGCAGTATTTT. The chain has TRBV6-5 and TRBJ2-3; TRBD2 aligns across 12 bases. The CDR3 has 15 amino acids. Trimming at V came to 4 bases and at J to 8 bases, leaving 7 bases not matched to a gene. CDR1 and CDR2 from the germline V gene are MNHEY and SVGAGI.

The chain employs TRBV19 and TRBJ2-1, with 9 bases identical to TRBD2. This CDR3 has 14 residues. In germline, CDR1 is LNHDA, CDR2 SQIVND (reference sequence). The J segment lost 10 bases and the V segment lost 3 bases, leaving 7 bases of the junction unmatched. The CDR3 loop reads CASSMGTSGPEQFF. As DNA, the CDR3 is TGTGCCAGTAGTATGGGAACTAGCGGGCCAGAGCAGTTCTTC.

The chain uses TRBV2 and TRBJ2-1; 14 bases are a match to TRBD2. CDR3 length: 18 amino acids. V lost 7 bases to trimming and J lost 1 base; unmatched junction nucleotides: 9. Germline V lookup: CDR1 SNHLY, CDR2 FYNNEI. The CDR3 nucleotides are TGTGCCAGCAACCGAGGGACTAGCGGGAGACGGTCCTACAATGAGCAGTTCTTC. As protein: CASNRGTSGRRSYNEQFF.

The chain links TRBV30 to TRBJ2-7, with TRBD2 identical over 7 bases. With 1 base clipped from V and 1 base from J, the junction kept 4 bases outside the gene matches. In germline, CDR1 is GTSNPN, CDR2 SVGIG (reference sequence). The CDR3 spans 14 residues. The CDR3 region has the DNA TGTGCCTGGAGTGAAGCCGGGAGGTCCTACGAGCAGTACTTC. Protein product: CAWSEAGRSYEQYF.

The chain combines TRBV4-1 with TRBJ1-2; D uncertain. CDR1 is MGHRA and CDR2 is YSYEKL in the germline V gene. Between the trimmed V and J ends, which lost 5 bases and 1 base, there was a span of 8 bases. The length of the CDR3 is 13 residues. CDR3: CASSFGNNYGYTF. The DNA for the CDR3 is TGCGCCAGCAGCTTCGGGAATAACTATGGCTACACCTTC.

This chain joins TRBV11-2 and TRBJ2-3, with 7 bases identical to TRBD2. Per the germline V gene, CDR1 is SGHAT and CDR2 is FQNNGV. J lost 6 bases, V lost 0 bases, and 6 bases had no gene match. This CDR3 region has 15 residues. CDR3: CASSLDGGSFDTQYF. The CDR3 region has the DNA TGTGCCAGCAGCTTAGATGGCGGGAGCTTCGATACGCAGTATTTT. The full variable domain, its missing parts supplied by reference TRBV11-2 and TRBJ2-3, is EAGVAQSPRYKIIEKRQSVAFWCNPISGHATLYWYQQILGQGPKLLIQFQNNGVVDDSQLPKDRFSAERLKGVDSTLKIQPAKLEDSAVYLCASSLDGGSFDTQYFGPGTRLTVL.